The rows below give T cell receptor beta chains drawn from one sample of a study of response to subunit inactivated influenza vaccine. A single record per CDR3 protein comes from TCRdb applying MiXCR to the RT-PCR reads. The table has around 480,000 distinct CDR3 sequences, approximately 16% seen once. Source: CD4+ T cells sorted from PBMCs, taken less than 30 months after vaccination. These receptors all come from a man in his fifties or sixties who received an inactivated influenza vaccine. CDR3s include the opening cysteine and the closing phenylalanine or tryptophan.

v_call	j_call	cdr3_aa
TRBV4-1	TRBJ1-3	CASSQPRGNGNTIYF
TRBV5-1	TRBJ2-1	CASSLGDSYNEQFF
TRBV29-1	TRBJ1-2	CSADSNYGYTF
TRBV7-7	TRBJ2-3	CASSLTSGTADTQYF
TRBV7-2	TRBJ2-2	CASSFYGELFF
TRBV25-1	TRBJ2-3	CASSSTGTGMKDTQYF
TRBV3-1	TRBJ2-7	CASSQGILKEQDF
TRBV20-1	TRBJ2-7	CSAYATGTSYEQYF
TRBV20-1	TRBJ2-1	CSAPWTSGRAYNEQFF
TRBV4-1	TRBJ2-1	CASSQGLAGGNQYNEQFF
TRBV5-1	TRBJ2-7	CASSLAENTGGYEQYF
TRBV5-5	TRBJ1-2	CASSLQGAVYGYTF
TRBV24-1	TRBJ2-6	CATSDSAGTGANVLTF
TRBV20-1	TRBJ2-7	CSARRGAGYEQYF
TRBV29-1	TRBJ2-3	CSVEGLAPYRYTQYF
TRBV12-3/TRBV12-4	TRBJ2-7	CASSDSYLDEQYF
TRBV20-1	TRBJ1-1	CSARKGSDTEAFF
TRBV4-3	TRBJ2-7	CASSQSYVFDEQYF
TRBV2	TRBJ2-1	CASRKRTSGYSSYNEQFF
TRBV4-1	TRBJ2-7	CASSQEPGGVQYF
TRBV7-2	TRBJ2-3	CASSFGLAGRADTQYF
TRBV20-1	TRBJ2-3	CSAKREGTTDTQYF
TRBV10-3	TRBJ1-4	CAISDPTATNEKLFF
TRBV11-2	TRBJ1-4	CASRRDRGSATNEKLFF
TRBV4-2	TRBJ2-1	CASSGVKGGSYNEQFF
TRBV29-1	TRBJ2-1	CSGGQGFYNEQFF
TRBV12-3/TRBV12-4	TRBJ1-1	CASKDRGRGRLEAFF
TRBV4-2	TRBJ2-2	CASSQAWGDVTGELFF
TRBV20-1	TRBJ2-5	CSARDEGGGQETQYF
TRBV20-1	TRBJ2-5	CSARDTSGRGIQETQYF
TRBV7-2	TRBJ2-7	CASSLVQAGEQYF
TRBV7-6	TRBJ2-5	CASSWTSGRALETQYF
TRBV5-6	TRBJ2-1	CASSYGSGEQFF
TRBV14	TRBJ2-7	CASSPGTPLKQYF
TRBV29-1	TRBJ2-7	CSVGSRANEQYF
TRBV18	TRBJ2-7	CASSPLESSEQYF